The 3 T cell receptor beta chains in this list originate from one sample, sequenced in a study of CD8+CD57+ T cells in acquired aplastic anemia (dated by TCRdb to the late 2010s). Patients chosen for sequencing had shown expansion of CD8+CD57+ cells by flow cytometry. Sequenced on an Illumina HiSeq 2000. Genomic DNA was used as template for profiling of TCR beta VDJ combinations and CDR3 sequences. TCRdb passed the public sequencing reads through fastp at Q25 and MiXCR, retaining productive beta sequences. All rows with the same CDR3 protein become a single entry with the most common DNA and genes. Across this sample there are hundreds of thousands of distinct CDR3 sequences, with roughly a third seen only once. The top ten clonotypes cover under 0.95% of the sample. Sequenced input: sorted CD4+, CD8+, or CD8+CD57+ T cells (not recorded which) from PBMCs. The receptor source for this set is a human donor with aplastic anemia.

This chain links TRBV20-1 with TRBJ2-3; 9 bases line up with TRBD2. The CDR3 has 15 residues. Germline-derived CDR1 and CDR2 are DFQATT and SNEGSKA (reference sequence). V gave up 5 bases and J gave up 3 bases; unmatched junction bases: 9. The CDR3 nucleotides are TGCAGTGCTGAATACCTAGCGGGAAAGACAGATACGCAGTATTTT. This encodes CSAEYLAGKTDTQYF.

V and J are TRBV2 and TRBJ2-7; weak D call: TRBD2 (7 bases). V gave up 2 bases and J gave up 3 bases, with 14 bases separating them. The CDR3 sequence is 15 residues long. Germline V gives CDR1 SNHLY, CDR2 FYNNEI. The DNA of the CDR3 is TGTGCCAGCAGTGAAAACAGGGCGGGGGTCTACGAGCAGTACTTC. It specifies CASSENRAGVYEQYF.

There are a few counts of this clonotype. J is TRBJ2-7 and V is TRBV7-8; D is possibly TRBD1 (5 bases). Between the trimmed V and J ends, which lost 3 bases and 3 bases, there was a span of 21 bases. There are 17 residues in the CDR3. Germline values: CDR1 SGHVS, CDR2 FQNEAQ. As DNA, the CDR3 is TGTGCCAGCAGCTTCACTCGGACACTCACGAAAGACTACGAGCAGTACTTC. Residues: CASSFTRTLTKDYEQYF.